The 11 T cell receptor beta chains below come from one sample, sequenced in a study of cytomegalovirus exposure and HLA in healthy donors. PCR amplification relied on 60 Vbeta primers (plus 13 Jbeta primers). The table came from immunoSEQ multiplex PCR; TCRdb's copy has only in-frame clones and leaves some out. The sample includes 90,000 to 150,000 clones, roughly 14% seen only once; the top ten take over 1.5%. The material sequenced was PBMCs. All receptors derive from a woman under 30 in good health and CMV-seronegative.

This chain uses TRBV28 with TRBJ1-4; D gene uncertain. Germline lookup yields CDR1 MDHEN and CDR2 SYDVKM. This CDR3 has 14 residues. The V gene lost 6 bases and the J gene lost 7 bases, with 15 bases spanning the gap. The CDR3 nucleotides read TGTGCCAGCAGCGCCCCCGGCGGGAGTGAAAAACTGTTTTTT. This codes for CASSAPGGSEKLFF.

This clone was seen a handful of times. The chain employs TRBV4-3 and TRBJ2-5; 12 bases are a match to TRBD1. V was clipped by 0 bases and J by 2 bases; unmatched bases: 10. This CDR3 spans 19 amino acids. From germline, CDR1 is LGHNA and CDR2 YSLEER. CDR3 nucleotide sequence: TGCGCCAGCAGCCAAGATTTGGGACAGGGGGCTCCGTGGCAAGAGACCCAGTACTTC. Translating gives CASSQDLGQGAPWQETQYF.

The chain links TRBV28 to TRBJ2-5; 8 bases agree with TRBD1. Germline CDR1 MDHEN, CDR2 SYDVKM. J gave up 3 bases and V 6 bases, and 6 bases lay outside the gene matches. CDR3 size: 14 residues. The CDR3 loop reads CASSPMGQEETQYF. The CDR3 nucleotides read TGTGCCAGCAGCCCAATGGGACAGGAAGAGACCCAGTACTTC.

This clone was picked up a small number of times. The CDR3 DNA follows: TGTGCCAGCAGCTTACGGACTAGCGGGGGAAGTGAGCAGTTCTTC. Translating gives CASSLRTSGGSEQFF. This chain connects TRBV7-9 to TRBJ2-1; TRBD2 matches 13 bases. The trim removed 2 bases at V and 9 bases at J, leaving 4 bases unmatched. CDR1 and CDR2 from the germline V gene are SEHNR and FQNEAQ (reference sequence). The CDR3 is 15 residues long.

The chain couples TRBV2 to TRBJ2-6; 10 bases are shared with TRBD2. CDR1 and CDR2 (germline): SNHLY, FYNNEI. Trimming removed 11 bases from V and 0 bases from J; junction bases left unmatched: 7. The CDR3 consists of 16 residues. As DNA, the CDR3 is TGTGCCGCAGGGATAGCGGGGGGCTCTGGGGCCAACGTCCTGACTTTC. It is translated as CAAGIAGGSGANVLTF.

This clone was recorded a few times. The chain carries TRBV7-6 and TRBJ2-7, with D perhaps matching TRBD2 (5 bases). V was clipped by 1 base and J by 0 bases, with 7 bases between them. CDR1 is SGHVS, CDR2 FNYEAQ, per germline. The CDR3 length is 14 residues. CDR3 amino acids: CASSLGESSYEQYF. DNA for the CDR3: TGTGCCAGCAGCTTAGGGGAGAGCTCCTACGAGCAGTACTTC.

This clone was counted at least ten times. The genes are TRBV7-2 and TRBJ1-1; D may be TRBD1 (5 bases). The V gene lost 5 bases and the J gene lost 0 bases, with 13 bases spanning the gap. This CDR3 has 15 amino acids. CDR1 and CDR2 from the germline V gene are SGHTA and FQGNSA. CDR3 sequence: CASSSRTDMNTEAFF. Written as DNA, the CDR3 is TGTGCCAGCAGCAGCCGGACGGACATGAACACTGAAGCTTTCTTT. Drawing the rest from reference TRBV7-2 and TRBJ1-1, the complete variable domain is GAGVSQSPSNKVTEKGKDVELRCDPISGHTALYWYRQSLGQGLEFLIYFQGNSAPDKSGLPSDRFSAERTGGSVSTLTIQRTQQEDSAVYLCASSSRTDMNTEAFFGQGTRLTVV.

V usage is TRBV7-8 and J usage is TRBJ1-1; possibly TRBD1 for D (5 bases). CDR1 is SGHVS, CDR2 FQNEAQ, per germline. Trimming took off 2 bases at V and 5 bases at J, with 15 bases between the two ends. This CDR3 has 15 residues. CDR3: CASSLLGEERTEAFF. The DNA for the CDR3 is TGTGCCAGCAGCTTATTAGGGGAGGAGAGGACTGAAGCTTTCTTT.

The chain employs TRBV25-1 and TRBJ1-2, with 7 bases that match TRBD1. Germline CDR1 MGHDK, CDR2 SYGVNS. The CDR3 totals 15 residues. The ends lost 4 bases at V and 4 bases at J; junction bases unmatched: 9. DNA of the CDR3: TGTGCCAGCAGTGCTCCGGGACAGACCCTCTATGGCTACACCTTC. This codes for CASSAPGQTLYGYTF.

This clone showed up just once. The chain combines TRBV15 with TRBJ2-1; 12 bases map to TRBD2. V was clipped by 3 bases and J by 13 bases; unmatched bases: 4. The CDR3 is 13 residues long. From germline, CDR1 is LNHNV and CDR2 YYDKDF (reference sequence). CDR3 sequence (DNA): TGTGCCACCAGCAGCGGACTAGCGGGAAGTCAGTTCTTC. This gives the protein CATSSGLAGSQFF.

This clone was found a few times. The chain couples TRBV4-2 to TRBJ2-2, with TRBD1 matching 7 bases. The CDR3 totals 18 residues. Unmatched junction bases numbered 7, after V lost 0 bases and J lost 0 bases. Germline V gene data show CDR1 as LGHNA and CDR2 as YNFKEQ. The CDR3 is CASSQDPTGVSNTGELFF. The CDR3 DNA sequence: TGTGCCAGCAGCCAAGACCCAACAGGGGTTTCGAACACCGGGGAGCTGTTTTTT.